This record covers a single TCR beta chain. Trimming took off 6 bases at V and 2 bases at J, with 12 bases between the two ends. The CDR3 totals 14 residues. Germline CDR1 reads SGHVS; CDR2 reads FNYEAQ. The TEMRA cells underwent FACS enrichment, while the CD8+ and CD4+ T cells underwent negative isolation. This entry comes from a study of CD8 T cells in Susac syndrome. A quantity of about 0.5 to 1 ug RNA underwent reverse transcription using random hexamers. TCRdb fed the immunoSEQ multiplex PCR reads into MiXCR, producing one record per CDR3 protein. Altogether roughly 160,000 distinct CDR3 sequences are present, 90% to 95% being singletons, with the ten largest covering more than 0.12%.

The receptor was derived from a human donor in good health. Material for sequencing was CD4+ T cells from PBMCs. The V call is TRBV7-6, the J call TRBJ2-3, with D unresolved. CDR3 amino acids: CASRQLSVTDTQYF. In DNA, the CDR3 is TGTGCCAGCAGGCAGCTTTCCGTCACAGATACGCAGTATTTT. Combining the CDR3 with reference TRBV7-6 and TRBJ2-3 gives the whole variable domain GAGVSQSPRYKVTKRGQDVALRCDPISGHVSLYWYRQALGQGPEFLTYFNYEAQQDKSGLPNDRFSAERPEGSISTLTIQRTEQRDSAMYRCASRQLSVTDTQYFGPGTRLTVL.